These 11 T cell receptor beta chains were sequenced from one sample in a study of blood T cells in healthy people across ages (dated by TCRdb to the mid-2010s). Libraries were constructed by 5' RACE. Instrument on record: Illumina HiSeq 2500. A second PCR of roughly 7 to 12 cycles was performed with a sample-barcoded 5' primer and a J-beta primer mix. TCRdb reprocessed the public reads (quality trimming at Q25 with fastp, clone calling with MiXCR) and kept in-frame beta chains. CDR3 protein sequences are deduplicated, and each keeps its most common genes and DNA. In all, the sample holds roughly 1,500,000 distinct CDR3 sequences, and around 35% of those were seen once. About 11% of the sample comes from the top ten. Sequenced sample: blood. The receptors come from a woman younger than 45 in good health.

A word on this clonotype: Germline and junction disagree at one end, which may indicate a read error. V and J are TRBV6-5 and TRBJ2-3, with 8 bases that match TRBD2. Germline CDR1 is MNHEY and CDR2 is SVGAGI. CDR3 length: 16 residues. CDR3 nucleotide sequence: TGTGCCAGCAAGCTCATAGCGGGGATCAGCACAGATGCGCAGTATTTT. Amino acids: CASKLIAGISTDAQYF.

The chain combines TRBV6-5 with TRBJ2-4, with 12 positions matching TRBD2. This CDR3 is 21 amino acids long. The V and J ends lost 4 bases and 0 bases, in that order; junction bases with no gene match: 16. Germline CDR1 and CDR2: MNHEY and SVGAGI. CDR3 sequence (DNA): TGTGCCAGCAGTTGGAAAAATTCCGGGACTAGCGGGCATTTAGCCAAAAACATTCAGTACTTC. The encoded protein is CASSWKNSGTSGHLAKNIQYF.

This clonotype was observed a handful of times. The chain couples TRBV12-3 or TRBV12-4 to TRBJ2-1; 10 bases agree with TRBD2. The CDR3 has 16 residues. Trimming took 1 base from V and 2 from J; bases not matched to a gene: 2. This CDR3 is CASSLEAGGAYNEQFF. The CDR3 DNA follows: TGTGCCAGCAGTTTAGAAGCGGGGGGGGCCTACAATGAGCAGTTCTTC.

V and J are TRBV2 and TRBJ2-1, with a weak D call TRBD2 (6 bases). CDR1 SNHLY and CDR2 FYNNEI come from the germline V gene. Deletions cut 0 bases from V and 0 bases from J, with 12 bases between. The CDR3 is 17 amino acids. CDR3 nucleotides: TGTGCCAGCAGTGAAGCACTCGCGGGGAGCTCCTACAATGAGCAGTTCTTC. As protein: CASSEALAGSSYNEQFF.

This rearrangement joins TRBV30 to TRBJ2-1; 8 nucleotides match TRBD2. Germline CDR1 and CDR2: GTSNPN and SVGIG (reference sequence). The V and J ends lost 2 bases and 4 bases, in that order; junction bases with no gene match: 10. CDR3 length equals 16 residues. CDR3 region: CAWSPVPGGGYNEQFF. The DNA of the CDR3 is TGTGCCTGGAGTCCAGTGCCTGGCGGGGGGTACAATGAGCAGTTCTTC.

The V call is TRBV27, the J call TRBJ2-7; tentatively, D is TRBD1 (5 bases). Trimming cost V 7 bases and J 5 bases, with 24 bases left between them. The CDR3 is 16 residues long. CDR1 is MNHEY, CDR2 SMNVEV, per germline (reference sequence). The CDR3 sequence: CASTEPDSPSVHEQYF. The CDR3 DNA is TGTGCCAGCACCGAACCCGACAGCCCATCTGTCCACGAGCAGTACTTC.

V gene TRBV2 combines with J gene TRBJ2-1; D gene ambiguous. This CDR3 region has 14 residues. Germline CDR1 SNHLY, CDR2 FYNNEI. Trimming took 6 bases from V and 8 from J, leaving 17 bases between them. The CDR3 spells CASSLAGSFDEQFF. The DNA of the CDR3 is TGTGCCAGCAGCCTCGCTGGTAGTTTCGATGAGCAGTTCTTC.

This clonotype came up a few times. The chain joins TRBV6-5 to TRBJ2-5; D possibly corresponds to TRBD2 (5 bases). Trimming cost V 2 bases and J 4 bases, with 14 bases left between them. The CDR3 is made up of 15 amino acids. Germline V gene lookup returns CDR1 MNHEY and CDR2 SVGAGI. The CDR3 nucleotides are TGTGCCAGCAGTTACAGTCCCGGGATCAGAGAGACCCAGTACTTC. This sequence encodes CASSYSPGIRETQYF.

The CDR3 bases are TGTGCCAGCAGGATTGGGACTAGCGGTGCCAACGAGCAGTACTTC. This gives the protein CASRIGTSGANEQYF. This chain uses TRBV7-8 with TRBJ2-5; 11 bases line up with TRBD2. The better agreement between TRBJ2-7 and the DNA end casts doubt on the J call. CDR3 size: 15 residues. Germline V gene data show CDR1 as SGHVS and CDR2 as FQNEAQ.

CDR3 bases: TGTGCCAGCAGTTCTCAGCGGGAGGGCCCTTTTTCCGAGACCCAGTACTTC. Its translation is CASSSQREGPFSETQYF. This sequence joins TRBV12-3 or TRBV12-4 and TRBJ2-5; TRBD2 agrees at 10 bases. J gave up 5 bases and V 4 bases, and 13 bases lay outside the gene matches. This CDR3 spans 17 amino acids.

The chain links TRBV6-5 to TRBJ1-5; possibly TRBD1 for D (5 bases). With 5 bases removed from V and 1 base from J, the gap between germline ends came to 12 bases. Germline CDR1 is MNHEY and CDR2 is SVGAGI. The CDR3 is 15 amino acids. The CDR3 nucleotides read TGTGCCAGCAGTCCTAGGGGAAGGAGCAATCAGCCCCAGCATTTT. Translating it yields CASSPRGRSNQPQHF.